This T cell receptor (beta chain) came from a study of cytomegalovirus exposure and HLA in healthy donors (dated by TCRdb to the late 2010s). Some background on the complete study: According to a later analysis, the 110 or so validation repertoires were produced on the same platform as the 666 repertoires of the first cohort. The study was designed to test whether signatures of past pathogen exposure could be identified by cataloging public T cell receptors. In addition to the first cohort of hundreds of subjects, a separate validation cohort of around 110 different subjects was used. To predict cytomegalovirus infection status, the study combined high-throughput TCR immunosequencing, statistical association of individual TCRs with disease status, and machine learning.

The CDR3 starts with the cysteine, ends with the phenylalanine, and has 13 residues. Solely the CDR3 DNA is kept, with 39 bases framed from the first base. Per the germline V gene (reference sequence), MNHNY is the CDR1 and SVGAGI is the CDR2. Germline trimming amounts to 8 bases on V and 3 bases on J, with 5 as the count of junction bases outside the gene matches. Donors formed part of the validation cohort, which comprised 120 subjects and was distinct from the first cohort of roughly 600 subjects. General findings and caveats noted by the study authors: The study listed 150 to 200 TCR beta chains as associated with cytomegalovirus. A few of the identified cytomegalovirus-associated TCR beta chains were confirmed in vitro to be specific for cytomegalovirus antigens. Of the cluster scores, around 95% were above 0 in a later analysis, which found that TCRs clustered in the first cohort also tended to co-occur in the 90 to 150 validation repertoires. The authors suggested that the approach could potentially be generalized to other disease states and immunological phenotypes. In both the original and validation cohorts, the classifier was reported to diagnose cytomegalovirus status with high specificity and sensitivity. Most TCR sequences were seen in very few donors, while some public TCRs were found in many individuals. A later analysis had no HLA typing for the validation cohort, so co-occurrence there was scored across all 130 or so repertoires.

A note on this clone: Its target antigen remains unknown. Base qualities are not at hand, and no much larger clone is one base apart.

Library preparation employed the immunoSEQ multiplex PCR assay. On the study's bioinformatics: A statistical classification framework was built for diagnosing cytomegalovirus status from the catalog of TCR beta chain sequences. In its TCRdb copy, this immuneACCESS table keeps in-frame sequences only and misses some clones. Where compared with another copy, unresolved V genes explain less than half of these, and the others have no known cause. The V and J calls and the clone size are those of that table, but D and trimming were determined from the DNA. Present in this sample are tens of thousands of clones, 80% to 85% of which were seen just once. About 12% of the sample goes to the ten largest clones.

The clonotype was recovered from a woman aged 18-29 years in good health and CMV-seropositive. The rearrangement combines TRBV6-6 with TRBJ2-7; 9 central bases correspond to TRBD1. The sequenced sample was PBMCs. The base sequence is TGTGCCAGCCTCCGGGACAGGGACTACGAGCAGTACTTC. This yields the protein CASLRDRDYEQYF.